A selection of T cell receptor beta chains follows, all from one sample in a study of cytomegalovirus exposure and HLA in healthy donors. Sequencing used immunoSEQ multiplex PCR; TCRdb keeps in-frame clones, though not all of them. The sample holds about 190,000 clones, 82% seen once. Sequences were obtained from PBMCs. These receptors all come from a woman between 18 and 30 years old in good health and CMV-seronegative. CDR3s include the opening cysteine and the closing phenylalanine or tryptophan. The D gene is left open where the match is weak. Some rows mark clone size as missing; the rest say once, few, many or name a class of expanded clone.

>-|TRBV6-6|-|TRBJ2-7
TGTGCCAGCAGCCAATCCACTAGTACCGCCGAGCAGTACTTC
CASSQSTSTAEQYF
>-|TRBV14|-|TRBJ1-4
TGTGCCAGCAGCCAAGGCGTAATCGGTGAAAAACTGTTTTTT
CASSQGVIGEKLFF
>-|TRBV19|-|TRBJ1-6
TGTGCCTCAGGGCGGCCGCAGGACTCACCCCTCCACTTT
CASGRPQDSPLHF
>TRBD2|TRBV27|few|TRBJ2-7
TGTGCCAGCAGTTTTTTTGCTAGCGGGAGCTACGAGCAGTACTTC
CASSFFASGSYEQYF
>-|TRBV20-1|-|TRBJ2-5
TGCAGTGCTTCTAGAGAAGAGACCCAGTACTTC
CSASREETQYF
>TRBD1|TRBV28|-|TRBJ2-1
TGTGCCAGCAGTCAGGACAGGGACCACAATGAGCAGTTCTTC
CASSQDRDHNEQFF
>TRBD2|TRBV4-1|many|TRBJ2-7
TGCGCCAGCAGCCAGGGTCTACTAGCGGGACCGAGACAACCTGGAACCTACGAGCAGTACTTC
CASSQGLLAGPRQPGTYEQYF
>TRBD2|TRBV4-2|-|TRBJ2-1
TGTGCCAGCAGCCAACACCGGGGGGGCTACAATGAGCAGTTCTTC
CASSQHRGGYNEQFF
>-|TRBV5-1|-|TRBJ2-6
TGCGCCAGCAGCCCGTGGACAACTGGGGCCAACGTCCTGACTTTC
CASSPWTTGANVLTF
>-|TRBV6-6|-|TRBJ1-5
TGTGCCAGCAGTTACGGAGGACGCAATCAGCCCCAGCATTTT
CASSYGGRNQPQHF
>-|TRBV27|-|TRBJ2-1
TGTGCCAGCAGTGCGGGACCCAACTACAATGAGCAGTTCTTC
CASSAGPNYNEQFF
>-|TRBV19|-|TRBJ2-5
TGTGCCAGTAAGCGTGCGGAGACGGAGACCCAGTACTTC
CASKRAETETQYF
>-|TRBV18|-|TRBJ2-7
TGTGCCAGCTCACCAGGCATCCTTTACGAGCAGTACTTC
CASSPGILYEQYF
>TRBD2|TRBV7-9|-|TRBJ2-3
TGTGCCAGCAGCGTTAGCGGGAGGGCCTTAGGTGATACGCAGTATTTT
CASSVSGRALGDTQYF
>TRBD1|TRBV27|-|TRBJ2-7
TGTGCCAGCAGTTTAGGACAGGGGAGCTACGAGCAGTACTTC
CASSLGQGSYEQYF
>TRBD2|TRBV2|-|TRBJ2-1
TGTGCCAGCAGCGTAGCGGGAGGAAATGAGCAGTTCTTC
CASSVAGGNEQFF
>TRBD1|TRBV7-3|-|TRBJ1-2
TGTGCCAGCAGCCGGGACAGGGGGCGCGGGCTCTATGGCTACACCTTC
CASSRDRGRGLYGYTF
>TRBD2|TRBV10-3|once|TRBJ2-3
TGTGCCATCAGTGATGACAGGCTAGCGGGGGGGGGAGATACGCAGTATTTT
CAISDDRLAGGGDTQYF
>-|TRBV13|-|TRBJ2-7
TGTGCCAGCAGCCCTGGGACTCCAGACGAGCAGTACTTC
CASSPGTPDEQYF
>-|TRBV6-5|-|TRBJ1-3
TGTGCCAGCAGTTACTCGGACAGCGCGGGAAACACCATATATTTT
CASSYSDSAGNTIYF
>-|TRBV5-1|-|TRBJ2-1
TGCGCCAGCAGCTCGGCCACAGGGATTGAGCAGTTCTTC
CASSSATGIEQFF
>TRBD2|TRBV6-1|-|TRBJ2-7
TGTGCCAGCAGTGTACTAGCGGGGGCCAGCTACGAGCAGTACTTC
CASSVLAGASYEQYF
>-|TRBV4-2|few|TRBJ1-1
TGTGCCAGCAGCCATGGGGGGTTGGAAACTGAAGCTTTCTTT
CASSHGGLETEAFF
>-|TRBV7-6|-|TRBJ2-7
TGTGCCAGCAGCCCTAGGGGCCTCCTTTCCTACGAGCAGTACTTC
CASSPRGLLSYEQYF
>-|TRBV27|once|TRBJ2-2
TGTGCCAGCAGTTTTTGGGCGGGAAACACCGGGGAGCTGTTTTTT
CASSFWAGNTGELFF
>-|TRBV20-1|-|TRBJ1-6
TGCAGTGCTTCTACAGGGTCACCCCTCCACTTT
CSASTGSPLHF
>TRBD1|TRBV5-6|once|TRBJ1-2
TGTGCCAGCAGCTTGGGCGCAGGGGGGAACTATGGCTACACCTTC
CASSLGAGGNYGYTF
>TRBD2|TRBV7-3|once|TRBJ2-1
TGTGCCAGCAGCTCAACCCTAGCGGGAGGGCCGGGGGAGCAGTTCTTC
CASSSTLAGGPGEQFF
>TRBD2|TRBV19|-|TRBJ2-1
TGTGCCAGTAGTATTCTGTCTAGCGGGCCTGAGCAGTTCTTC
CASSILSSGPEQFF
>TRBD2|TRBV19|-|TRBJ2-2
TGTGCCAGTAGACTAGGGACTATTCCCACCGGGGAGCTGTTTTTT
CASRLGTIPTGELFF
>TRBD2|TRBV6-1|-|TRBJ2-1
TGTGCCAGCAGGACGGGACTAGCGGTTGGGAATGAGCAGTTCTTC
CASRTGLAVGNEQFF
>-|TRBV7-9|-|TRBJ1-2
TGTGCCAGCAGCTGGGCTGACAGAATGACTAACTATGGCTACACCTTC
CASSWADRMTNYGYTF
>-|TRBV6-5|-|TRBJ2-7
TGTGCCAGCAGCCAGGGATCACCCTACGAGCAGTACTTC
CASSQGSPYEQYF
>TRBD2|TRBV5-6|-|TRBJ2-3
TGTGCCCCTGGGTTAGCGGGAGTCACAGATACGCAGTATTTT
CAPGLAGVTDTQYF
>TRBD1|TRBV28|-|TRBJ2-7
TGTGCCAGCAGCCTAGGACAGGGCCGGTTTTACGAGCAGTACTTC
CASSLGQGRFYEQYF
>TRBD1|TRBV9|-|TRBJ1-1
TGTGCCAGCAGCCCAGGACAGGGGCCTTTGAACACTGAAGCTTTCTTT
CASSPGQGPLNTEAFF
>-|TRBV18|-|TRBJ1-2
TGTGCCAGCTCACCCTCAGGGGTGACGGCTTCGCAACATGGCTACACCTTC
CASSPSGVTASQHGYTF
>-|TRBV10-1|-|TRBJ2-3
TGCGCCAGCAGAGACTTCGACAGTCCCCCTGACACAGATACGCAGTATTTT
CASRDFDSPPDTDTQYF
>TRBD2|TRBV5-1|few|TRBJ2-2
TGCGCCAGCAGCTTGGTAGCGGGACTACGGGGCGGGGAGCTGTTTTTT
CASSLVAGLRGGELFF